Following are 27 T cell receptor beta chains from one sample sequenced in a study of T-cell reconstitution after alpha-beta-depleted transplantation in children. Library preparation (for TCRbeta) was performed with unique molecular identifiers. MiXCR, run by TCRdb on the PCR reads, gives a single entry per CDR3 protein. This table holds 240,000 or so distinct CDR3 sequences, 6.5% to 9% found once. This specimen was PBMCs, mostly from graft donor cells, taken 180 days after TCRalphabeta/CD19-depleted stem cell transplant. The receptors stem from a male patient aged 5 to 17 who had a stem cell transplant for acute lymphoblastic leukemia, so the T cells may come from the graft donor.

This clonotype was seen ten or more times. The chain employs TRBV12-5 and TRBJ2-5; 10 bases align to TRBD2. Germline CDR1 and CDR2: LGHNT and FRNRAP. V shed 6 bases and J 5 bases; nucleotides not matched to a gene: 6. This CDR3 contains 14 residues. The CDR3 is CASGLSGRWETQYF. The CDR3 nucleotides read TGTGCTAGTGGCCTTAGCGGGAGGTGGGAGACCCAGTACTTC.

This clonotype has a count of ten or more. The rearrangement joins TRBV11-1 to TRBJ2-1; 7 bases match TRBD2. This CDR3 has 15 amino acids. In germline, CDR1 is SGHAT, CDR2 FQDESV (reference sequence). V lost 2 bases and J lost 9; bases outside the gene matches: 10. The CDR3 coding sequence is TGTGCCAGCAGCTTACTTAGCGCGGGAGTGAGTGAGCAGTTCTTC. It is translated as CASSLLSAGVSEQFF. The full variable domain, its missing parts supplied by reference TRBV11-1 and TRBJ2-1, is EAEVAQSPRYKITEKSQAVAFWCDPISGHATLYWYRQILGQGPELLVQFQDESVVDDSQLPKDRFSAERLKGVDSTLKIQPAELGDSAMYLCASSLLSAGVSEQFFGPGTRLTVL.

The table lists this clonotype with many counts. J is TRBJ1-1 and V is TRBV6-2 or TRBV6-3; D unclear. V dropped 5 bases and J dropped 4 bases, with 5 bases sitting between them. This CDR3 has 11 amino acids. Germline values: CDR1 MNHEY, CDR2 SVGEGT. CDR3 sequence (DNA): TGTGCCAGCAGTCTCAGCACTGAAGCTTTCTTT. Residues: CASSLSTEAFF.

The table lists this clonotype with many counts. The limits of the CDR3 on the DNA are not certain, so only TCRdb's listed CDR3 is given. The V gene is TRBV5-1, the J gene TRBJ1-2. From germline, CDR1 is SGHRS and CDR2 YFSETQ. The CDR3 sequence runs 14 residues, both termini included. The CDR3 is CASSLRQQDYGYTF.

This clonotype has a handful of counts. The V gene is TRBV20-1, the J gene TRBJ2-6; D not resolved. The CDR3 runs 14 residues. V was trimmed by 3 bases and J by 4 bases, leaving 10 bases between them. Germline V gene sequence: CDR1 DFQATT, CDR2 SNEGSKA (reference sequence). For the CDR3, the DNA is TGCAGTGCTAGTCAGGCGTCCGGGGCCAACGTCCTGACTTTC. As protein: CSASQASGANVLTF.

A remark on this clonotype: One base away lies a much larger clone, so this may be a sequencing read error. V gene TRBV7-3 combines with J gene TRBJ2-3; D uncertain. Germline CDR1 and CDR2: SGHTA and FQGTGA. The CDR3 has 13 residues. This CDR3 reads CPSSSDGTDTQYF. The DNA for the CDR3 is TGTCCCAGCAGCTCGGACGGCACAGATACGCAGTATTTT.

The chain carries TRBV6-5 and TRBJ2-3; D unresolved. V dropped 0 bases and J dropped 0 bases, with 7 bases sitting between them. The CDR3 is 15 amino acids. Germline V gene data show CDR1 as MNHEY and CDR2 as SVGAGI. The CDR3 loop reads CASSYSGTSTDTQYF. The CDR3 coding sequence is TGTGCCAGCAGTTACTCGGGCACTAGCACAGATACGCAGTATTTT.

This chain links TRBV21-1 with TRBJ1-2; TRBD1 is the table's D call, not checked against the DNA. TRBV21-1 is an annotated pseudogene. The CDR3 covers 16 residues. The CDR3 sequence is CASSNRAPSGDYGYTF. The CDR3 region has the DNA TGTGCCAGCAGCAATCGGGCTCCTTCGGGGGACTATGGCTACACCTTC.

This clonotype occurred many times. The V gene is TRBV7-9, the J gene TRBJ1-1; D possibly corresponds to TRBD1 (5 bases). V was trimmed by 1 base and J by 8 bases, leaving 17 bases between them. Germline CDR1 reads SEHNR; CDR2 reads FQNEAQ (reference sequence). This CDR3 contains 15 residues. The CDR3 loop is CASSLEVWGETEAFF. DNA for the CDR3: TGTGCCAGCAGCTTAGAAGTTTGGGGGGAGACGGAAGCTTTCTTT. Combining the CDR3 with reference TRBV7-9 and TRBJ1-1 gives the whole variable domain DTGVSQNPRHKITKRGQNVTFRCDPISEHNRLYWYRQTLGQGPEFLTYFQNEAQLEKSRLLSDRFSAERPKGSFSTLEIQRTEQGDSAMYLCASSLEVWGETEAFFGQGTRLTVV.

This clonotype was detected ten times or more. The chain has TRBV14 and TRBJ2-2; TRBD2 aligns across 9 bases. The CDR3 loop spans 16 amino acids. The V segment lost 8 bases and the J segment 4 bases; nucleotides outside the gene matches: 11. Germline V gene sequence: CDR1 SGHDN, CDR2 FVKESK. The CDR3 nucleotides read TGTGCCAGCTCCCCAGAGAGGCGGGAGGGCACCGGGGAGCTGTTTTTT. It translates to CASSPERREGTGELFF.

This clonotype was observed at least ten times. The chain combines TRBV11-1 with TRBJ2-1; D unresolved. The CDR3 consists of 14 residues. V was cut by 4 bases and J by 3 bases, with 10 bases left in between. Germline-derived CDR1 and CDR2 are SGHAT and FQDESV (reference sequence). Written as DNA, the CDR3 is TGTGCCAGCAGCTCTTGGACCGACTACAATGAGCAGTTCTTC. Its translation: CASSSWTDYNEQFF.

At least ten counts were recorded for this clonotype. The chain is built from TRBV24-1 and TRBJ2-3, with D unclear. Germline values: CDR1 KGHDR, CDR2 SFDVKD. The V gene lost 3 bases and the J gene lost 6 bases, with 9 bases spanning the gap. The CDR3 extends over 13 amino acids. CDR3 amino acids: CATSDPKRDTQYF. In DNA form, the CDR3 reads TGTGCCACCAGTGATCCCAAAAGGGATACGCAGTATTTT.

This clonotype was found many times. J is TRBJ1-4 and V is TRBV14; TRBD1 aligns across 7 bases. The length of the CDR3 is 15 residues. Germline values: CDR1 SGHDN, CDR2 FVKESK. V gave up 0 bases and J gave up 14 bases; unmatched junction bases: 12. The CDR3 region is CASSQDGAGGRRLFF. Here the CDR3 DNA reads TGTGCCAGCAGCCAAGATGGGGCAGGGGGGAGAAGGCTGTTTTTT.

This clonotype was seen repeatedly, ten times or more. This sequence joins TRBV10-3 and TRBJ2-3; perhaps TRBD1 as D (6 bases). This CDR3 is built from 15 residues. V shed 6 bases and J shed 0 bases, with 13 bases lying between them. Germline V gene data show CDR1 as ENHRY and CDR2 as SYGVKD. CDR3 nucleotides: TGTGCCATCAGGGTGGACAGCCAAAGCACAGATACGCAGTATTTT. Translation: CAIRVDSQSTDTQYF.

This clonotype has a count of ten or more. The chain couples TRBV7-3 to TRBJ2-7; 7 bases are shared with TRBD2. V shed 5 bases, J shed 4 bases, and the junction held 11 bases outside the gene matches. Germline CDR1 is SGHTA and CDR2 is FQGTGA. The CDR3 consists of 15 residues. CDR3 coding DNA: TGTGCCAGCAGCCCCTTGGGCGGGGAGGGGTACGAGCAGTACTTC. This translates into CASSPLGGEGYEQYF.

This clonotype occurred many times. This rearrangement joins TRBV24-1 to TRBJ2-1, with 9 bases matching TRBD1. The CDR3 sequence is 16 residues long. Germline CDR1 KGHDR, CDR2 SFDVKD. The junction had 11 bases not matched to a gene; V was cut back by 3 bases and J by 9 bases. CDR3 nucleotide sequence: TGTGCCACCAGTGATCCCGGACAGGGGAGGACGGGTGAGCAGTTCTTC. It encodes CATSDPGQGRTGEQFF.

This clonotype was found many times. The CDR3 region has the DNA TGTGCCAGCAGCTTAGAGGTCAGGCAGACCGGGGAGCTGTTTTTT. Its protein is CASSLEVRQTGELFF. This rearrangement joins TRBV11-2 to TRBJ2-2; no clear D. CDR1 SGHAT and CDR2 FQNNGV come from the germline V gene. CDR3 size: 15 residues. Trimming shortened V by 0 bases and J by 5 bases, and 10 bases separated the two germline ends.

This clonotype has at least ten counts. The chain employs TRBV5-4 and TRBJ2-5; D assignment may be TRBD1 or TRBD2 (6 bases each). Trimming shortened V by 4 bases and J by 1 base, and 14 bases separated the two germline ends. Per germline, CDR1 SGHNT and CDR2 YYREEE (reference sequence). This CDR3 is built from 15 residues. CDR3 DNA sequence: TGTGCCAGCAGCCCGGGGGCCCCAATCCAAGAGACCCAGTACTTC. Protein: CASSPGAPIQETQYF.

This clonotype was found many times. The V call is TRBV15, the J call TRBJ2-7; 7 bases map to TRBD1. Germline V gene sequence: CDR1 LNHNV, CDR2 YYDKDF (reference sequence). This CDR3 region has 14 residues. The junction had 5 bases not matched to a gene; V was cut back by 4 bases and J by 2 bases. The CDR3 reads CATSIRTGAYEQYF. CDR3 coding DNA: TGTGCCACCAGCATAAGAACAGGGGCCTACGAGCAGTACTTC.

This clonotype was seen repeatedly, ten times or more. This chain links TRBV28 with TRBJ2-7; 9 positions agree with TRBD1. V was clipped by 6 bases and J by 4 bases; unmatched bases: 13. The V gene's germline CDR1 is MDHEN and CDR2 SYDVKM. The CDR3 is 16 residues long. CDR3 nucleotides: TGTGCCAGCAGCTCCCTCCCGGGACAGGGAGAGTACGAGCAGTACTTC. Protein product: CASSSLPGQGEYEQYF.

This clonotype has ten or more counts. The genes are TRBV5-1 and TRBJ1-2; D is perhaps TRBD1 (5 bases). There are 16 residues in the CDR3. Trimming stripped 1 base from V and 5 bases from J, with 18 bases between. Looked up from germline, CDR1 is SGHRS and CDR2 is YFSETQ. The CDR3 reads CASSLRFRDVIYGYTF. The DNA for the CDR3 is TGCGCCAGCAGCTTGCGGTTCCGGGACGTTATTTATGGCTACACCTTC.

This clonotype was recorded many times. V and J are TRBV12-3 or TRBV12-4 and TRBJ2-3; weak D call: TRBD1 (5 bases). The CDR3 length is 15 residues. Deletions cut 1 base from V and 2 bases from J, with 10 bases between. The CDR3 coding sequence is TGTGCCAGCAGTTTAGGTGGCAGGGCCACAGATACGCAGTATTTT. Protein: CASSLGGRATDTQYF.

The sample holds many counts of this clonotype. The chain carries TRBV20-1 and TRBJ2-1; D is unclear. V was pared by 2 bases and J by 0 bases, with 8 bases between. The CDR3 totals 14 residues. CDR1 and CDR2 (germline): DFQATT, SNEGSKA (reference sequence). CDR3 in amino acids: CSARSLLSYNEQFF. In DNA, the CDR3 is TGCAGTGCTAGAAGCCTACTCTCCTACAATGAGCAGTTCTTC.

As for this clonotype: Possible read error: a much larger clone is one base away. This sequence joins TRBV7-2 and TRBJ2-5; D remains unclear. The CDR3 is 14 amino acids. CDR1 is SGHTA, CDR2 FQGNSA, per germline. The CDR3 DNA reads TGTGCCGGCAGCTTGGGCGCCCTGGGGGAGACCCAGTACTTC. Its protein product is CAGSLGALGETQYF.

This clonotype was counted ten times or more. Here the CDR3 reads CASTTGLYDYEQYF. The CDR3 DNA reads TGTGCCAGCACCACGGGACTATATGACTACGAGCAGTACTTC. The chain couples TRBV9 to TRBJ2-7; TRBD2 matches 7 bases. Germline V gene lookup returns CDR1 SGDLS and CDR2 YYNGEE. J lost 3 bases, V lost 6 bases, and 9 bases had no gene match. There are 14 residues in the CDR3.

This clonotype was observed many times. The chain couples TRBV18 to TRBJ2-7; TRBD1 agrees at 8 bases. Per the germline V gene, CDR1 is KGHSH and CDR2 is LQKENI. Trimming removed 10 bases from V and 6 bases from J; junction bases left unmatched: 17. The CDR3 runs to 15 residues. This chain's CDR3 is CATTPSGTGKGEQYF. As DNA, the CDR3 is TGTGCCACTACACCTTCCGGGACAGGCAAGGGCGAGCAGTACTTC.

This clonotype showed up many times. J is TRBJ2-4 and V is TRBV5-1; D remains ambiguous. CDR3 length: 15 residues. In germline, CDR1 is SGHRS, CDR2 YFSETQ. The germline V and J ends were trimmed by 4 bases and 0 bases, with 11 bases remaining between them. The CDR3 bases are TGCGCCAGCAGCATAGGCGAACTAGCCAAAAACATTCAGTACTTC. Amino acids: CASSIGELAKNIQYF.